This TCR beta chain was observed in a study of blood T cell repertoires in COVID-19. Germline V gives CDR1 MGHRA, CDR2 YSYEKL. This CDR3 is 14 amino acids long. V lost 0 bases to trimming and J lost 8 bases; unmatched junction nucleotides: 1. Profiled with immunoSEQ multiplex PCR; TCRdb holds only in-frame clones, not every one. The table includes 130,000 to 150,000 clones, roughly 80% detected once. This clone was detected only a few times. The sequenced sample consisted of peripheral blood. The chain combines TRBV4-1 with TRBJ2-1; TRBD1 matches at 10 bases. The TCR comes from a man aged 65-85 years who had recovered from COVID-19. The CDR3 DNA sequence: TGCGCCAGCAGCCAAGATGGGACAGGGGATGAGCAGTTCTTC. This translates into CASSQDGTGDEQFF.